One and the same sample provided the 23 T cell receptor beta chains below, sequenced in a study of T cell changes during pregnancy in multiple sclerosis. TCRdb's copy holds only in-frame clones and misses some; the assay was immunoSEQ multiplex PCR. The sample comprises 30,000 to 45,000 clones, 75% to 95% of which are singletons, and roughly 12% rests with the top ten. The input for sequencing was CD8+ T cells from peripheral blood mononuclear cells, taken after pregnancy. The receptors derive from a female donor with multiple sclerosis, enrolled in a pregnancy study.

This clone has just one count. This chain uses TRBV28 with TRBJ2-1, with TRBD1 matching 7 bases. The V segment lost 5 bases and the J segment 1 base; nucleotides outside the gene matches: 5. Germline CDR1 and CDR2: MDHEN and SYDVKM. The CDR3 runs to 15 residues. CDR3: CASSPPGQSYNEQFF. The CDR3, as DNA: TGTGCCAGCAGTCCCCCGGGACAGTCCTACAATGAGCAGTTCTTC.

The sample holds one count of this clone. This chain joins TRBV7-9 and TRBJ1-1, with 7 positions matching TRBD1. This CDR3 spans 13 amino acids. The J segment lost 4 bases and the V segment lost 5 bases, leaving 4 bases of the junction unmatched. From germline, CDR1 is SEHNR and CDR2 FQNEAQ (reference sequence). CDR3 nucleotides: TGTGCCAGCAGCCACTCAGGGGGCACTGAAGCTTTCTTT. Encoded protein: CASSHSGGTEAFF. Using reference TRBV7-9 and TRBJ1-1 for the parts outside the CDR3, the full variable domain is DTGVSQNPRHKITKRGQNVTFRCDPISEHNRLYWYRQTLGQGPEFLTYFQNEAQLEKSRLLSDRFSAERPKGSFSTLEIQRTEQGDSAMYLCASSHSGGTEAFFGQGTRLTVV.

This sequence joins TRBV2 and TRBJ2-7; 9 nucleotides align to TRBD2. CDR1 and CDR2 (germline): SNHLY, FYNNEI. Trimming removed 8 bases from V and 4 bases from J; junction bases left unmatched: 12. The CDR3 is 15 residues long. The CDR3 is CASSPGGRAGYEQYF. The CDR3 DNA sequence: TGTGCCAGCTCCCCCGGCGGGAGGGCCGGGTACGAGCAGTACTTC.

This sequence joins TRBV7-9 and TRBJ2-5; 9 bases agree with TRBD1. In germline, CDR1 is SEHNR, CDR2 FQNEAQ (reference sequence). The V and J ends lost 4 bases and 4 bases, in that order; junction bases with no gene match: 13. The CDR3 consists of 17 residues. The CDR3 protein is CASSSTGDRERGETQYF. CDR3 nucleotide sequence: TGTGCCAGCAGCTCAACAGGGGACAGGGAAAGGGGAGAGACCCAGTACTTC.

This rearrangement joins TRBV27 to TRBJ1-1; D remains ambiguous. This CDR3 is built from 11 residues. Germline V lookup: CDR1 MNHEY, CDR2 SMNVEV (reference sequence). V lost 8 bases to trimming and J lost 4 bases, with 8 bases between them. The CDR3 loop is CASFSATEAFF. The CDR3 DNA follows: TGTGCCAGCTTCAGCGCCACTGAAGCTTTCTTT.

The chain joins TRBV4-1 to TRBJ1-2; 7 bases are a match to TRBD1. The germline CDR1 and CDR2 sequences are MGHRA and YSYEKL. V dropped 5 bases and J dropped 4; count of bases not matched to a gene: 10. The CDR3 loop spans 15 amino acids. DNA of the CDR3: TGCGCCAGCAGCTCAGACACAGGGGTTGGCTATGGCTACACCTTC. Translation gives CASSSDTGVGYGYTF.

This sequence joins TRBV19 and TRBJ1-5, with D tentatively TRBD1 (5 bases). The CDR3 runs to 15 residues. The ends were cut back, 7 bases at V and 0 bases at J, with 13 bases in the middle. The germline V gene has CDR1 LNHDA and CDR2 SQIVND (reference sequence). CDR3 DNA: TGTGCCAGTACTGTCAGGGCCTATAGCAATCAGCCCCAGCATTTT. It specifies CASTVRAYSNQPQHF.

The gene calls are TRBV9 and TRBJ1-3; 9 bases map to TRBD1. Unmatched junction bases numbered 4, after V lost 3 bases and J lost 3 bases. Germline lookup yields CDR1 SGDLS and CDR2 YYNGEE. This CDR3 has 15 amino acids. CDR3: CASSAGTGHGNTIYF. The CDR3 DNA is TGTGCCAGCAGCGCCGGGACAGGGCATGGAAACACCATATATTTT.

The V call is TRBV13, the J call TRBJ1-2, with 11 bases lining up with TRBD1. The CDR3 is 14 residues long. Germline trimming cut 5 bases from V and 7 bases from J; bases unmatched to any gene: 6. From germline, CDR1 is PRHDT and CDR2 FYEKMQ (reference sequence). The CDR3 sequence: CASSPWTGGSGYTF. CDR3 nucleotides: TGTGCCAGCAGCCCTTGGACAGGGGGCTCTGGCTACACCTTC.

This sequence joins TRBV7-9 and TRBJ1-1; no firm D call. V shed 9 bases and J shed 7 bases, with 12 bases lying between them. The CDR3 is made up of 11 amino acids. Germline assignment: CDR1 SEHNR and CDR2 FQNEAQ (reference sequence). The CDR3 DNA sequence: TGTGCCAGTTTACCGGGAGGTGAAGCTTTCTTT. The encoded protein is CASLPGGEAFF.

This chain joins TRBV28 and TRBJ1-5; 10 nucleotides align to TRBD1. Germline CDR1 reads MDHEN; CDR2 reads SYDVKM. This CDR3 has 15 residues. V lost 3 bases and J lost 4; bases outside the gene matches: 3. The CDR3 coding sequence is TGTGCCAGCAGTTTTCGGACAGGGGGGAATCAGCCCCAGCATTTT. This translates into CASSFRTGGNQPQHF.

This clone occurred a few times. Other DNA sequences within the sample encode an identical CDR3. The V gene is TRBV9, the J gene TRBJ1-3; D not resolved. The V gene's germline CDR1 is SGDLS and CDR2 YYNGEE. This CDR3 comprises 10 residues. V lost 7 bases, J lost 4 bases, and 3 bases lay in between. The CDR3 DNA is TGTGCCAGCGGCGGAAACACCATATATTTT. It is translated as CASGGNTIYF.

The CDR3 coding sequence is TGTGCCAGCAGCGGGGACAGGATCTACGAGCAGTACTTC. Protein sequence: CASSGDRIYEQYF. V usage is TRBV7-9 and J usage is TRBJ2-7, with TRBD1 matching over 8 bases. This CDR3 has 13 residues. CDR1 and CDR2 (germline): SEHNR, FQNEAQ (reference sequence). J gave up 3 bases and V 5 bases, and 3 bases lay outside the gene matches. Full variable domain (remainder filled in from reference TRBV7-9 and TRBJ2-7): DTGVSQNPRHKITKRGQNVTFRCDPISEHNRLYWYRQTLGQGPEFLTYFQNEAQLEKSRLLSDRFSAERPKGSFSTLEIQRTEQGDSAMYLCASSGDRIYEQYFGPGTRLTVT.

V and J are TRBV9 and TRBJ2-7, with a tentative D call TRBD2 (6 bases). V gave up 2 bases and J gave up 2 bases, with 8 bases separating them. This CDR3 is built from 13 residues. Germline V gene sequence: CDR1 SGDLS, CDR2 YYNGEE. CDR3 region: CASSVGGTYEQYF. For the CDR3, the DNA is TGTGCCAGCAGCGTCGGGGGAACCTACGAGCAGTACTTC.

The chain recombines TRBV6-1 with TRBJ2-7; 12 bases map to TRBD2. The germline V gene encodes CDR1 MNHNS and CDR2 SASEGT. V gave up 8 bases and J gave up 3 bases; unmatched junction bases: 2. The CDR3 is made up of 13 amino acids. CDR3 nucleotides: TGTGCCAGCCGGACTAGCGGGGTCTACGAGCAGTACTTC. This encodes CASRTSGVYEQYF.

This chain uses TRBV11-3 with TRBJ2-7, with 7 positions matching TRBD1. The length of the CDR3 is 14 residues. The junction had 3 bases not matched to a gene; V was cut back by 2 bases and J by 2 bases. The germline CDR1 and CDR2 sequences are SGHNT and YENEEA. The CDR3 DNA follows: TGTGCCAGCAGCTTAAGGGACAGCCCCTACGAGCAGTACTTC. It translates to CASSLRDSPYEQYF. The full variable domain, completed using reference TRBV11-3 and TRBJ2-7, is EAGVVQSPRYKIIEKKQPVAFWCNPISGHNTLYWYLQNLGQGPELLIRYENEEAVDDSQLPKDRFSAERLKGVDSTLKIQPAELGDSAVYLCASSLRDSPYEQYFGPGTRLTVT.

The genes are TRBV11-1 and TRBJ1-3; D is ambiguous. The CDR3 consists of 15 residues. Germline V gene data show CDR1 as SGHAT and CDR2 as FQDESV (reference sequence). V lost 3 bases to trimming and J lost 0 bases, with 9 bases between them. This chain's CDR3 is CASSLSTASGNTIYF. The CDR3 coding sequence is TGTGCCAGCAGCTTGTCCACAGCCTCTGGAAACACCATATATTTT.

The rearrangement links TRBV7-2 to TRBJ2-1; 9 bases map to TRBD2. Germline V gives CDR1 SGHTA, CDR2 FQGNSA. Trimming took 5 bases from V and 7 from J; bases not matched to a gene: 3. This CDR3 has 13 amino acids. This CDR3 is CASSDGLANEQFF. The CDR3 DNA is TGTGCCAGCAGCGATGGACTAGCGAATGAGCAGTTCTTC.

This clone has only a few counts. The chain combines TRBV29-1 with TRBJ2-1; TRBD2 matches 9 bases. This CDR3 has 16 amino acids. The germline CDR1 and CDR2 sequences are SQVTM and ANQGSEA. V lost 3 bases, J lost 1 base, and 7 bases stayed unmatched. CDR3 sequence (DNA): TGCAGCGTTGAGGGGGCTAGCGGGGTTTCCTACAATGAGCAGTTCTTC. Amino acid sequence: CSVEGASGVSYNEQFF.

In its sample, this clone was seen once. J is TRBJ2-7 and V is TRBV7-6, with D perhaps TRBD2 (5 bases). Trimming pared 5 bases from V and 2 bases from J, leaving 19 bases between. There are 16 residues in the CDR3. Germline CDR1 reads SGHVS; CDR2 reads FNYEAQ. Written as DNA, the CDR3 is TGTGCCAGCAGCAACCCAGGCGGGCTGGGTACCTACGAGCAGTACTTC. It yields the protein CASSNPGGLGTYEQYF.

The chain has TRBV27 and TRBJ2-3, with D possibly TRBD1 on 6 matching bases. CDR3 length: 22 amino acids. Germline V gene data show CDR1 as MNHEY and CDR2 as SMNVEV (reference sequence). V was trimmed by 0 bases and J by 0 bases, leaving 28 bases between them. The CDR3 DNA follows: TGTGCCAGCAGTTTATCTGGACAAAGGGACATCCGAATCCCGGTTAGCACAGATACGCAGTATTTT. Residues: CASSLSGQRDIRIPVSTDTQYF.

V usage is TRBV5-4 and J usage is TRBJ1-1, with a weak D call TRBD1 (6 bases). V gave up 2 bases and J gave up 1 base, with 15 bases separating them. The germline CDR1 and CDR2 sequences are SGHNT and YYREEE (reference sequence). This CDR3 comprises 16 residues. The CDR3 here is CASSLNYPTGNTEAFF. The CDR3 coding sequence is TGTGCCAGCAGCTTAAACTACCCGACAGGGAACACTGAAGCTTTCTTT.

V gene TRBV9 combines with J gene TRBJ1-1, with D uncertain. Germline CDR1 SGDLS, CDR2 YYNGEE. The CDR3 consists of 16 residues. V dropped 2 bases and J dropped 1 base, with 15 bases sitting between them. CDR3 in DNA: TGTGCCAGCAGCGTTTCTTTTTCACAGCCGAACACTGAAGCTTTCTTT. Protein sequence: CASSVSFSQPNTEAFF. Drawing the rest from reference TRBV9 and TRBJ1-1, the complete variable domain is DSGVTQTPKHLITATGQRVTLRCSPRSGDLSVYWYQQSLDQGLQFLIQYYNGEERAKGNILERFSAQQFPDLHSELNLSSLELGDSALYFCASSVSFSQPNTEAFFGQGTRLTVV.